This T cell receptor beta chain comes out of a study of blood T cell repertoires in COVID-19. At the level of the study: Acute and convalescent COVID-19 samples came from the United States, Italy and Spain. Sample material is recorded as cDNA or gDNA derived from T cells, B-cell-depleted T cells, or PBMCs.

The assay was immunoSEQ multiplex PCR, and TCRdb's table has in-frame clones only and misses some. Counted here are roughly 140,000 clones, about 85% occurring once; the ten biggest clones make up roughly 34%. The germline gives CDR1 MDHEN, CDR2 SYDVKM. The CDR3 loop spans 15 amino acids. Trimming left V 5 bases short and J 7 bases short, with 18 bases between. Sequenced input: peripheral blood. The chain links TRBV28 to TRBJ1-5, with D maybe TRBD1 (6 bases). The clonotype originates from a human donor in a cohort sampled during active COVID-19. In nucleotides, the CDR3 is TGTGCCAGCAGTGGGCAGGGGAATTATCGGCAGCCCCAGCATTTT. Translated: CASSGQGNYRQPQHF.